Presented here are 17 T cell receptor beta chains from one specimen sequenced in a study of shared clonotypes between healthy human individuals (dated by TCRdb to 2020 to 2022). The library relied on the immunoSEQ multiplex PCR assay. TCRdb took over this immuneACCESS table, retaining in-frame rearrangements with V and J assigned. Such tables are incomplete; in checked studies, under half of the missing clones stem from an unresolved V gene, and the remainder is unexplained. A total of roughly 500,000 clones appear in this sample, roughly 95% of them only once. Jointly, the top ten make up 0.055% to 0.075% of the sample. The specimen sequenced was naive CD4+ T cells sorted from blood. The cell subset or site label, read with the paper, signifies: CD45RA+ positively selected. All receptors derive from a woman younger than 45 in good health.

The gene calls are TRBV5-1 and TRBJ2-7; either TRBD1 or TRBD2 may fit D (5 bases each). With 3 bases removed from V and 2 bases from J, the gap between germline ends came to 12 bases. The CDR3 is 14 residues long. Germline V gene lookup returns CDR1 SGHRS and CDR2 YFSETQ. The CDR3 nucleotides are TGCGCCAGCAGCTCCGCCCGGGGCCCCTACGAGCAGTACTTC. Translation: CASSSARGPYEQYF.

This sequence joins TRBV5-1 and TRBJ1-5; D is unclear. The germline CDR1 and CDR2 sequences are SGHRS and YFSETQ. CDR3 length equals 16 residues. V gave up 2 bases and J gave up 0 bases, with 12 bases separating them. CDR3 sequence (DNA): TGCGCCAGCAGCTTAAACGCTGCGGATAGCAATCAGCCCCAGCATTTT. Protein product: CASSLNAADSNQPQHF.

This clone was seen just once. The chain links TRBV19 to TRBJ2-7; 8 bases agree with TRBD1. The ends lost 7 bases at V and 2 bases at J; junction bases unmatched: 10. Germline V gives CDR1 LNHDA, CDR2 SQIVND (reference sequence). CDR3 length equals 15 residues. The CDR3 is CASTPTGGKTYEQYF. CDR3 DNA: TGTGCCAGTACCCCAACAGGGGGTAAAACCTACGAGCAGTACTTC.

The rearrangement uses TRBV7-8 and TRBJ1-1; possible D gene TRBD1, 5 bases. CDR3 size: 15 residues. The germline V gene encodes CDR1 SGHVS and CDR2 FQNEAQ. V lost 5 bases and J lost 0, with 13 bases in between. CDR3 DNA sequence: TGTGCCAGCAGCAACCGGGACCGCCTGAACACTGAAGCTTTCTTT. It yields the protein CASSNRDRLNTEAFF.

The chain joins TRBV4-1 to TRBJ1-4; 10 positions match TRBD1. The V gene's germline CDR1 is MGHRA and CDR2 YSYEKL. This CDR3 region has 16 residues. Losses at the gene ends were 3 bases for V and 10 bases for J; bases not matched to a gene: 11. The CDR3 nucleotides read TGCGCCAGCAGCCACCCGAGCCGACAGGGGGCGGCAAAACTGTTTTTT. Protein product: CASSHPSRQGAAKLFF.

V is TRBV6-5 and J is TRBJ2-2; D ambiguous. CDR1 MNHEY and CDR2 SVGAGI come from the germline V gene. Trimming removed 6 bases from V and 8 bases from J, with 10 bases in between. The CDR3 spans 12 residues. CDR3 DNA: TGTGCCAGCAGCAGTTATCAGGGGGAGCTGTTTTTT. Translating gives CASSSYQGELFF.

This rearrangement joins TRBV15 to TRBJ2-2; 8 nucleotides match TRBD1. J was trimmed by 4 bases and V by 1 base; bases with no gene match: 5. The germline V gene has CDR1 LNHNV and CDR2 YYDKDF (reference sequence). The CDR3 extends over 16 amino acids. CDR3 loop: CATSRGQGYGTGELFF. The CDR3 DNA reads TGTGCCACCAGCAGAGGACAGGGGTATGGCACCGGGGAGCTGTTTTTT. The complete variable domain, with remaining parts taken from reference TRBV15 and TRBJ2-2, reads DAMVIQNPRYQVTQFGKPVTLSCSQTLNHNVMYWYQQKSSQAPKLLFHYYDKDFNNEADTPDNFQSRRPNTSFCFLDIRSPGLGDTAMYLCATSRGQGYGTGELFFGEGSRLTVL.

The chain couples TRBV2 to TRBJ2-3; tentative D call: TRBD2 (5 bases). There are 16 residues in the CDR3. V was pared by 1 base and J by 3 bases, with 14 bases between. In germline, CDR1 is SNHLY, CDR2 FYNNEI. CDR3 sequence (DNA): TGTGCCAGCAGTGAAGTGGGCGGACTCGGAACAGATACGCAGTATTTT. It yields the protein CASSEVGGLGTDTQYF.

A word on this clone: Other nucleotide sequences in the sample specify the same CDR3. The J gene is TRBJ1-5, the V gene TRBV28; no clear D. Germline CDR1 and CDR2: MDHEN and SYDVKM. Trimming removed 5 bases at V and 2 bases at J, with 4 bases between. The CDR3 runs 12 residues. CDR3 sequence reads: CASSVGNQPQHF. The CDR3 nucleotides read TGTGCCAGCAGTGTTGGCAATCAGCCCCAGCATTTT.

The chain combines TRBV15 with TRBJ2-5; 7 nucleotides match TRBD2. The J call may be wrong; the DNA end is better matched by TRBJ2-7. The CDR3 runs to 15 residues. The germline CDR1 and CDR2 sequences are LNHNV and YYDKDF (reference sequence). Here the CDR3 reads CATSRDLRERDEQYF. As DNA, the CDR3 is TGTGCCACCAGCAGAGATTTGCGGGAGAGGGACGAGCAGTACTTC.

V and J are TRBV21-1 and TRBJ2-7; the DNA was not used to check the table's D call, TRBD1. TRBV21-1 is marked as a pseudogene. This CDR3 has 17 amino acids. CDR3 nucleotide sequence: TGTGCCAGCAGCAAAGGGTCGACAGGGAGGATTCCCTACGAGCAGTACTTC. Translation: CASSKGSTGRIPYEQYF.

V gene TRBV5-8 combines with J gene TRBJ2-5; weak D call: TRBD2 (7 bases). The CDR3 contains 18 residues. The V gene's germline CDR1 is SGHTS and CDR2 YDEGEE. V lost 2 bases and J lost 0, with 20 bases in between. The CDR3 nucleotides read TGTGCCAGCAGCTTTATGGTGGGGGGGGCGTATTACCAAGAGACCCAGTACTTC. Its protein is CASSFMVGGAYYQETQYF.

The V gene is TRBV27, the J gene TRBJ1-1, with 7 bases identical to TRBD1. The CDR3 spans 16 residues. Germline V gene data show CDR1 as MNHEY and CDR2 as SMNVEV (reference sequence). The V and J ends lost 5 bases and 3 bases, in that order; junction bases with no gene match: 12. In DNA, the CDR3 is TGTGCCAGCAGTGCCGACAGGGCTCCGAGGGACACTGAAGCTTTCTTT. This translates into CASSADRAPRDTEAFF.

The chain carries TRBV10-1 and TRBJ2-7; TRBD1 is a possible D gene (5 bases). Germline lookup yields CDR1 WNHNN and CDR2 SYGVQD (reference sequence). This CDR3 is built from 13 residues. Trimming shortened V by 4 bases and J by 2 bases, and 9 bases separated the two germline ends. The CDR3 is CASSGSGPYEQYF. The CDR3 bases are TGCGCCAGCAGTGGGTCAGGGCCCTACGAGCAGTACTTC.

V and J are TRBV10-3 and TRBJ2-1; 8 bases fit TRBD2. The V and J ends lost 6 bases and 7 bases, in that order; junction bases with no gene match: 8. There are 14 residues in the CDR3. Germline assignment: CDR1 ENHRY and CDR2 SYGVKD. CDR3 coding DNA: TGTGCCATCAGACTGGGACTAGAAATAAATGAGCAGTTCTTC. It codes for CAIRLGLEINEQFF.

The chain couples TRBV28 to TRBJ1-5; D is possibly TRBD1 (6 bases). V lost 7 bases, J lost 2 bases, and 15 bases lay in between. Germline lookup yields CDR1 MDHEN and CDR2 SYDVKM. The CDR3 sequence is 15 residues long. The CDR3 here is CASKIQGSGNQPQHF. The DNA of the CDR3 is TGTGCCAGCAAGATACAGGGATCAGGCAATCAGCCCCAGCATTTT.

V usage is TRBV28 and J usage is TRBJ1-3; D is undetermined. Germline V gene lookup returns CDR1 MDHEN and CDR2 SYDVKM. Trimming shortened V by 5 bases and J by 4 bases, and 12 bases separated the two germline ends. The CDR3 has 14 amino acids. CDR3 region: CASSAADLGNTIYF. The CDR3 DNA is TGTGCCAGCAGTGCGGCGGATCTGGGAAACACCATATATTTT.